This entry concerns a single T cell receptor beta chain. As yet, its antigen is unknown. Genomic DNA provided the template from which TCR beta VDJ and CDR3 profiles were obtained. Via MiXCR, TCRdb re-called the reads, giving one row per CDR3 protein. The repertoire holds 150,000 to 200,000 distinct CDR3 sequences, with about 64% as singletons. The sample originates from a study of CD8+CD57+ T cells in acquired aplastic anemia. Findings of the study overall: It was found that more than 25 CD8+ CDR3 sequences were shared between patients and controls.

The J segment lost 5 bases and the V segment lost 5 bases, leaving 6 bases of the junction unmatched. Germline loops: CDR1 SEHNR, CDR2 FQNEAQ (reference sequence). The CDR3 totals 14 residues. V is TRBV7-9 and J is TRBJ2-5; TRBD1 matches at 9 bases. This TCR was sampled from a human donor with severe aplastic anemia or a healthy control (not recorded which). Material for sequencing was sorted CD4+, CD8+, or CD8+CD57+ T cells (not recorded which) from PBMCs. Written as DNA, the CDR3 is TGTGCCAGCAGCGGACAGGGGTTGGAGGAGACCCAGTACTTC. Protein: CASSGQGLEETQYF.